Listed here are 30 T cell receptor beta chains from one sample, sequenced in a study of vaccination and CD4 T cells after COVID-19. Stated treatment: roughly 11-day PBMC culture with coronavirus spike peptide pools or control peptides (ViraFEST assay). For these TCRs, the target antigens are not known. Cultured CD4+ T-cell DNA underwent Oncomine TCR Beta short-read sequencing. Via MiXCR, TCRdb re-called the PCR reads, giving one row per CDR3 protein. Of roughly 20,000 distinct CDR3 sequences in the sample, about 40% were seen once. The specimen was CD4+ T cells from blood, cultured in vitro, collected before SARS-CoV-2 vaccination. Receptor source: a human donor who had recovered from COVID-19.

This clonotype has more than one count but fewer than ten. The V call is TRBV12-3 or TRBV12-4, the J call TRBJ1-1, with D hard to call. The CDR3 totals 16 residues. V was cut by 6 bases and J by 0 bases, with 17 bases left in between. CDR3 DNA: TGTGCCAGCAGCCATTCGGGCAGGACCCTGAACACTGAAGCTTTCTTT. This translates into CASSHSGRTLNTEAFF.

This clonotype turned up a few times. This chain uses TRBV20-1 with TRBJ2-1; a possible D gene is TRBD1 (6 bases). The V end was cut by 2 bases, the J end by 0 bases, with 11 bases between. Germline CDR1 is DFQATT and CDR2 is SNEGSKA (reference sequence). The CDR3 consists of 15 residues. The CDR3 spells CSARPSRGSYNEQFF. Written as DNA, the CDR3 is TGCAGTGCTAGACCGTCCAGGGGCTCCTACAATGAGCAGTTCTTC.

On this clonotype: Sequence at one end of the junction differs from germline and may be a read error. The chain joins TRBV6-5 to TRBJ2-3; a possible D gene is TRBD1 (6 bases). Germline V gene sequence: CDR1 MNHEY, CDR2 SVGAGI. The CDR3 loop spans 15 amino acids. CDR3 bases: TGTGTCAGCAGTTCCTTGACAGGCCGCACAGATACGCAGTATTTT. It yields the protein CVSSSLTGRTDTQYF.

This chain joins TRBV7-2 and TRBJ1-2, with 8 bases aligning to TRBD1. The length of the CDR3 is 15 residues. Trimming at V came to 6 bases and at J to 8 bases, leaving 14 bases not matched to a gene. The germline V gene has CDR1 SGHTA and CDR2 FQGNSA. The CDR3 loop is CASSQSPGGRDGYTF. CDR3 coding DNA: TGTGCCAGCAGTCAAAGCCCAGGGGGCCGGGACGGCTACACCTTC. The variable domain in full, with the rest retrieved from reference TRBV7-2 and TRBJ1-2, is GAGVSQSPSNKVTEKGKDVELRCDPISGHTALYWYRQSLGQGLEFLIYFQGNSAPDKSGLPSDRFSAERTGGSVSTLTIQRTQQEDSAVYLCASSQSPGGRDGYTFGSGTRLTVV.

The chain links TRBV20-1 to TRBJ2-3, with no clear D. The CDR3 runs to 16 residues. Trimming took 0 bases from V and 1 from J, leaving 14 bases between them. Germline CDR1 DFQATT, CDR2 SNEGSKA (reference sequence). CDR3 residues: CSARELGFQGTDTQYF. Written as DNA, the CDR3 is TGCAGTGCTAGAGAGCTGGGCTTCCAGGGCACAGATACGCAGTATTTT.

The J gene is TRBJ2-1, the V gene TRBV7-2, with 7 bases identical to TRBD2. The CDR3 totals 18 residues. V shed 2 bases and J 7 bases; nucleotides not matched to a gene: 17. Germline CDR1 and CDR2: SGHTA and FQGNSA. For the CDR3, the DNA is TGTGCCAGCAGCTTATTCATCCAGCGGGGAGCAAGGACGAATGAGCAGTTCTTC. Protein sequence: CASSLFIQRGARTNEQFF.

The chain combines TRBV19 with TRBJ1-2, with D unresolved. This CDR3 has 15 residues. Germline V lookup: CDR1 LNHDA, CDR2 SQIVND (reference sequence). V dropped 7 bases and J dropped 4 bases, with 19 bases sitting between them. CDR3 DNA sequence: TGTGCCAGTAAAATCGGTACGGAACGCGTCTATGGCTACACCTTC. Translating gives CASKIGTERVYGYTF.

This chain connects TRBV6-4 to TRBJ2-3; 10 bases match TRBD1. The CDR3 extends over 17 amino acids. Germline values: CDR1 MRHNA, CDR2 SNTAGT. Trimming at V came to 5 bases and at J to 1 base, leaving 9 bases not matched to a gene. The CDR3 DNA reads as TGTGCCAGCAGTCCGTCAACCGGGACAGGGGGCACAGATACGCAGTATTTT. It is translated as CASSPSTGTGGTDTQYF.

This clonotype was observed a few times. J is TRBJ1-1 and V is TRBV19; D perhaps matches TRBD1 (6 bases). Germline assignment: CDR1 LNHDA and CDR2 SQIVND (reference sequence). Trimming shortened V by 6 bases and J by 0 bases, and 11 bases separated the two germline ends. CDR3 length: 14 amino acids. The CDR3 reads CASSRDTLNTEAFF. The CDR3 DNA is TGTGCCAGTAGCAGGGACACACTGAACACTGAAGCTTTCTTT.

The chain employs TRBV20-1 and TRBJ1-2, with TRBD1 as a possible D gene (5 bases). The CDR3 consists of 15 residues. Looked up from germline, CDR1 is DFQATT and CDR2 is SNEGSKA (reference sequence). V lost 0 bases and J lost 0, with 11 bases in between. The CDR3 bases are TGCAGTGCTAGAGATCGTCAGGGCACTAACTATGGCTACACCTTC. Its translation: CSARDRQGTNYGYTF.

V gene TRBV29-1 combines with J gene TRBJ2-2; D ambiguous. The germline CDR1 and CDR2 sequences are SQVTM and ANQGSEA. This CDR3 has 13 amino acids. Trimming removed 6 bases at V and 3 bases at J, with 11 bases between. The CDR3 spells CSVQTQYTGELFF. Written as DNA, the CDR3 is TGCAGCGTCCAGACGCAGTACACCGGGGAGCTGTTTTTT.

This chain connects TRBV6-1 to TRBJ1-2, with no clear D. The V and J ends lost 0 bases and 2 bases respectively, with 7 bases between them. This CDR3 region has 14 residues. CDR1 and CDR2 (germline): MNHNS, SASEGT. DNA for the CDR3: TGTGCCAGCAGTGAAGCCTGGGAGAACTATGGCTACACCTTC. Protein sequence: CASSEAWENYGYTF.

This chain joins TRBV6-1 and TRBJ1-3; D remains ambiguous. Germline CDR1 and CDR2: MNHNS and SASEGT. This CDR3 is built from 14 residues. The V gene lost 7 bases and the J gene lost 3 bases, with 13 bases spanning the gap. The CDR3 sequence: CASTKGFGGNTIYF. In DNA form, the CDR3 reads TGTGCCAGCACTAAGGGTTTCGGTGGAAACACCATATATTTT.

This clonotype was seen a few times. The genes are TRBV27 and TRBJ2-3, with TRBD2 matching 11 bases. This CDR3 contains 18 residues. J lost 0 bases, V lost 5 bases, and 10 bases had no gene match. Germline values: CDR1 MNHEY, CDR2 SMNVEV (reference sequence). The CDR3 region has the DNA TGTGCCAGCAGTCCAACCGCGGGACTAGCGGCTAGCACAGATACGCAGTATTTT. Its translation is CASSPTAGLAASTDTQYF.

The chain links TRBV7-2 to TRBJ2-5; 10 bases fit TRBD2. The trim removed 8 bases at V and 5 bases at J, leaving 5 bases unmatched. Germline CDR1 SGHTA, CDR2 FQGNSA. The CDR3 extends over 13 amino acids. The DNA for the CDR3 is TGTGCCAGCTCAGGGGGACTAGCGGAGACCCAGTACTTC. Translation gives CASSGGLAETQYF.

V is TRBV7-2 and J is TRBJ2-1; tentatively, D is TRBD2 (6 bases). Germline CDR1 SGHTA, CDR2 FQGNSA. V lost 0 bases and J lost 5, with 8 bases in between. CDR3 length: 14 residues. Here the CDR3 reads CASSLASGNNEQFF. As DNA, the CDR3 is TGTGCCAGCAGCTTAGCTAGCGGAAACAATGAGCAGTTCTTC.

The chain links TRBV6-1 to TRBJ1-6; a weak D match, TRBD1 (5 bases). V dropped 6 bases and J dropped 0 bases, with 12 bases sitting between them. Germline values: CDR1 MNHNS, CDR2 SASEGT. This CDR3 is built from 16 residues. CDR3 region: CASRMTVSSYNSPLHF. The DNA for the CDR3 is TGTGCCAGCAGAATGACAGTGAGCTCCTATAATTCACCCCTCCACTTT.

The CDR3 protein is CASSATGDGYTF. Written as DNA, the CDR3 is TGTGCCAGCAGTGCAACAGGGGATGGCTACACCTTC. The chain carries TRBV6-1 and TRBJ1-2, with 7 bases matching TRBD1. Germline V gene lookup returns CDR1 MNHNS and CDR2 SASEGT. J gave up 6 bases and V 4 bases, and 2 bases lay outside the gene matches. The CDR3 contains 12 residues.

To note about this clonotype: One end of the junction fails to match germline, which may point to a read error. The rearrangement uses TRBV28 and TRBJ1-2; D is perhaps TRBD1 (6 bases). Germline CDR1 and CDR2: MDHEN and SYDVKM. The length of the CDR3 is 12 residues. This chain's CDR3 is CASRGPNHGYTF. In nucleotides, the CDR3 is TGTGCCAGCCGGGGGCCTAACCATGGCTACACCTTC.

The CDR3 here is CASGQPMNTEAFF. The CDR3 DNA is TGTGCCAGCGGACAGCCGATGAACACTGAAGCTTTCTTT. This sequence joins TRBV10-3 and TRBJ1-1; weak D call: TRBD1 (6 bases). The CDR3 contains 13 residues. Germline CDR1 reads ENHRY; CDR2 reads SYGVKD. Trimming shortened V by 10 bases and J by 0 bases, and 12 bases separated the two germline ends.

The J gene is TRBJ2-3, the V gene TRBV27; 7 bases fit TRBD1. There are 15 residues in the CDR3. The trim removed 0 bases at V and 4 bases at J, leaving 4 bases unmatched. Germline CDR1 and CDR2: MNHEY and SMNVEV (reference sequence). CDR3 bases: TGTGCCAGCAGTTTATCTGTACAGGGGTCAGATACGCAGTATTTT. It is translated as CASSLSVQGSDTQYF.

This clonotype was observed a few times. The rearrangement joins TRBV7-8 to TRBJ2-3; 9 bases line up with TRBD1. This CDR3 comprises 17 residues. The V gene end was trimmed by 3 bases and the J gene end by 3 bases; junction bases not matched to a gene: 10. CDR1 SGHVS and CDR2 FQNEAQ come from the germline V gene. The CDR3: CASSLDLGQGRTDTQYF. The CDR3 DNA reads TGTGCCAGCAGCTTGGATTTAGGACAGGGGAGAACAGATACGCAGTATTTT.

The J gene is TRBJ1-2, the V gene TRBV6-1; 8 nucleotides match TRBD1. CDR3 length: 14 amino acids. V shed 5 bases, J shed 7 bases, and the junction held 9 bases outside the gene matches. Germline values: CDR1 MNHNS, CDR2 SASEGT. The CDR3 is CASSIDRGWGGYTF. The CDR3 nucleotides are TGTGCCAGCAGTATCGACAGGGGTTGGGGTGGCTACACCTTC.

The V call is TRBV28, the J call TRBJ1-2, with no clear D. V was trimmed by 3 bases and J by 6 bases, leaving 14 bases between them. This CDR3 comprises 14 residues. Germline V CDR1 and CDR2: MDHEN, SYDVKM. The CDR3 DNA reads as TGTGCCAGCAGTTTCCCCGCACTTGGTAATGGCTACACCTTC. It yields the protein CASSFPALGNGYTF.

Only a few counts were recorded for this clonotype. The rearrangement uses TRBV21-1 and TRBJ1-1; TRBD1, as called in the table, went unchecked against the DNA. TRBV21-1 is described as a pseudogene. There are 14 residues in the CDR3. The CDR3 sequence: CASSSLGQNTEAFF. Here the CDR3 DNA reads TGTGCCAGCAGCAGTCTGGGACAGAACACTGAAGCTTTCTTT.

The chain uses TRBV12-3 or TRBV12-4 and TRBJ1-5, with 8 bases that match TRBD1. The length of the CDR3 is 17 residues. The J segment lost 2 bases and the V segment lost 4 bases, leaving 10 bases of the junction unmatched. This CDR3 reads CASSSRTGTLGNQPQHF. The CDR3 coding sequence is TGTGCCAGCAGTTCCAGGACAGGGACTTTGGGCAATCAGCCCCAGCATTTT.

The chain couples TRBV20-1 to TRBJ2-5; 11 nucleotides align to TRBD2. J was trimmed by 5 bases and V by 6 bases; bases with no gene match: 11. From germline, CDR1 is DFQATT and CDR2 SNEGSKA (reference sequence). The length of the CDR3 is 15 residues. The CDR3 DNA sequence: TGCAGTGCCCTGACTAGCGGGGCTCTATTGGAGACCCAGTACTTC. Protein: CSALTSGALLETQYF.

The J gene is TRBJ1-2, the V gene TRBV4-2; unclear D gene. Germline V CDR1 and CDR2: LGHNA, YNFKEQ. Trimming shortened V by 2 bases and J by 8 bases, and 12 bases separated the two germline ends. CDR3 length equals 13 residues. The CDR3 DNA reads as TGTGCCAGCAGCCAACGGGGTGAGGACGGCTACACCTTC. It yields the protein CASSQRGEDGYTF.

As concerns this clonotype: Its ends do not fully match the called genes, so a read error is possible. This chain uses TRBV11-1 with TRBJ2-7; 7 nucleotides agree with TRBD2. This CDR3 contains 16 residues. Germline CDR1 and CDR2: SGHAT and FQDESV (reference sequence). The CDR3 region has the DNA TGCGCCAGCAGCCAAGAGCGCCCGACTAGCCCCTACGAGCAGTACTTC. This translates into CASSQERPTSPYEQYF.

The J gene is TRBJ2-3, the V gene TRBV10-2; possibly TRBD1 or TRBD2 for D (5 bases each). The CDR3 has 14 residues. Trimming shortened V by 6 bases and J by 0 bases, and 10 bases separated the two germline ends. Per germline, CDR1 WSHSY and CDR2 SAAADI. The chain's CDR3 is CASRLDRSTDTQYF. Written as DNA, the CDR3 is TGCGCCAGCAGACTAGACAGAAGCACAGATACGCAGTATTTT.